This is a list of T cell receptor beta chains from one sample in a study of blood T cell repertoires in COVID-19. The protocol was immunoSEQ multiplex PCR, while the TCRdb copy is restricted to in-frame clones and leaves out a portion. The sample contains 60,000 to 85,000 clones, over 75% of which appear only once. The specimen was peripheral blood. The receptors were gathered from a woman at least 80 years old with active or convalescent COVID-19. Each CDR3 is given with its conserved first and last residue. Each record gives: D gene, J gene, clone size, V gene, CDR3 DNA, CDR3 protein. A D gene is named only where the DNA matches it firmly. Part of the rows lack a size; the others show once, few, many or a class for expanded clones.

>TRBD1|TRBJ2-1|once|TRBV5-5
TGTGCCAGCAGCTTGTTGACAGGGAGTTCCCCTCCCAATGAGCAGTTCTTC
CASSLLTGSSPPNEQFF
>NA|TRBJ1-2|NA|TRBV28
TGTGCCAGCAGAGGTCCTGGAGGGGCCCACGATGGCTACACCTTC
CASRGPGGAHDGYTF
>NA|TRBJ1-2|NA|TRBV6-1
TGTGCCAGCAGTGAAGTTACAGTAAAGAGTGGCTACACCTTC
CASSEVTVKSGYTF
>NA|TRBJ1-4|NA|TRBV20-1
TGCAGTCGGGCAACTAATGAAAAACTGTTTTTT
CSRATNEKLFF
>NA|TRBJ1-2|NA|TRBV10-3
TGTGCCTCAACACAGGGTTCGGAGCGAGGCTACACCTTC
CASTQGSERGYTF
>NA|TRBJ1-6|NA|TRBV25-1
TGTGCCAGCAGTCCACAGGGTTTTAATTCACCCCTCCACTTT
CASSPQGFNSPLHF
>NA|TRBJ2-2|NA|TRBV21-1
TGTGCCAGCAGCAATCAGGGACAACCCCGAGGGCTGTTTTTT
CASSNQGQPRGLFF
>NA|TRBJ2-7|NA|TRBV18
TGTGCCAGCTCACCCGAAACAGGGCTTGACGAGCAGTACTTC
CASSPETGLDEQYF
>NA|TRBJ1-6|NA|TRBV25-1
TGTGCCAGCAGTGATAACTCGCCCCTCCACTTT
CASSDNSPLHF
>TRBD1|TRBJ2-5|NA|TRBV24-1
TGTGCCACCAGTGAACCCGGGACAGGGGGCGCCCCTGGTCAAGAGACCCAGTACTTC
CATSEPGTGGAPGQETQYF
>NA|TRBJ2-3|NA|TRBV19
TGTGCCAGTAGTCCGCCGGGACAACCCACAGATACGCAGTATTTT
CASSPPGQPTDTQYF
>NA|TRBJ1-3|NA|TRBV7-9
TGTGCCAGCAGCCGCCCCACATTACAGGGAAACACCATATATTTT
CASSRPTLQGNTIYF
>TRBD1|TRBJ1-5|NA|TRBV23-1
TGCGCCAGCAGTCAGAAACTTGGGTCGCAGGGGGAACGGAGCAATCAGCCCCAGCATTTT
CASSQKLGSQGERSNQPQHF
>NA|TRBJ2-1|NA|TRBV27
TGTGCCAGCAACTACGAACCTCCTAAATTCAATGAGCAGTTCTTC
CASNYEPPKFNEQFF
>NA|TRBJ1-1|NA|TRBV19
TGTGCCAGTAGTACCCAGGCGGGGGCCATCATGAACACTGAAGCTTTCTTT
CASSTQAGAIMNTEAFF
>NA|TRBJ2-1|NA|TRBV7-2
TGTGCCAGCAGCTTAGTCCGGGACACTTACAATGAGCAGTTCTTC
CASSLVRDTYNEQFF
>TRBD1|TRBJ1-2|NA|TRBV19
TGTGCCACCATTCCGGGGACAGGGTTACGGTATGGCTACACCTTC
CATIPGTGLRYGYTF
>TRBD2|TRBJ2-3|few|TRBV5-4
TGTGCCAGCAGCTTAAGGGACGGGCTAGCGGGGGCGCACACAGATACGCAGTATTTT
CASSLRDGLAGAHTDTQYF
>NA|TRBJ2-1|NA|TRBV9
TGTGCCAGCAGCCCCTGGCCCACAAATGAGCAGTTCTTC
CASSPWPTNEQFF
>TRBD2|TRBJ2-5|NA|TRBV7-2
TGTGCCTGCGGGACTGGACTGCGGGGGGGCCGAGGTGAGACCCAGTACTTC
CACGTGLRGGRGETQYF
>NA|TRBJ1-5|NA|TRBV6-5
TGTGCCAGCAGTCCCCGCGGCAATCAGCCCCAGCATTTT
CASSPRGNQPQHF
>NA|TRBJ2-2|once|TRBV30
TGTGCCTGGAGTGTACCTAGCCCAAGTCTCGGGGAGCTGTTTTTT
CAWSVPSPSLGELFF
>TRBD2|TRBJ2-1|once|TRBV5-1
TGCGCCAGCAGCTTGGTGACTAGCGGGGGGACGGATGAGCAGTTCTTC
CASSLVTSGGTDEQFF
>TRBD1|TRBJ2-2|NA|TRBV15
TGTGCCACCAGCAAACAACGACAGGGGGCGCTTTTGGGGAACACCGGGGAGCTGTTTTTT
CATSKQRQGALLGNTGELFF
>NA|TRBJ1-1|NA|TRBV11-3
TGTGCCAGCAGCTCCGCCAGTGAAGAAGCTTTCTTT
CASSSASEEAFF
>TRBD2|TRBJ2-7|NA|TRBV19
TGTGCCAGTAGTATCCTAGCGGGGACCTACGAGCAGTACTTC
CASSILAGTYEQYF
>TRBD2|TRBJ2-5|NA|TRBV9
TGTGCCAGCAGCGAACTAGCGGGAGGCGAGACCCAGTACTTC
CASSELAGGETQYF
>NA|TRBJ1-5|NA|TRBV19
TGTGCCAGTAGTATTGTGGAGGGCCCCAATCAGCCCCAGCATTTT
CASSIVEGPNQPQHF
>NA|TRBJ2-1|NA|TRBV18
TGTGCCAGCTCACCACCGTCCCTCTCTTCTAAAAATGAGCAGTTCTTC
CASSPPSLSSKNEQFF
>NA|TRBJ1-2|NA|TRBV19
TGTGCCAGTACTCCCGACGGGGACTATGGCTACACCTTC
CASTPDGDYGYTF
>TRBD1|TRBJ2-2|NA|TRBV19
TGTGCCACCCTATCCCGACAGGGGGCCAACACCGGGGAGCTGTTTTTT
CATLSRQGANTGELFF
>TRBD2|TRBJ2-7|NA|TRBV19
TGTGCCAGTAGTATTCAGGCGGGGGGGAAGTACGAGCAGTACTTC
CASSIQAGGKYEQYF
>TRBD2|TRBJ2-3|NA|TRBV7-2
TGTGCCAGCAGCTTAAATCGGGGGGGCACAGATACGCAGTATTTT
CASSLNRGGTDTQYF
>NA|TRBJ2-3|NA|TRBV4-3
TGCGCCAGCAGCCAAACAGGGATCACAGATACGCAGTATTTT
CASSQTGITDTQYF
>NA|TRBJ1-2|NA|TRBV28
TGTGCCAGCAGTCCCGCCGGGGAGGGCTATGGCTACACCTTC
CASSPAGEGYGYTF
>NA|TRBJ1-1|NA|TRBV4-3
TGCGCCAGCAGCCAAGATCGGGCAGACAGGACTGAAGCTTTCTTT
CASSQDRADRTEAFF
>NA|TRBJ2-1|NA|TRBV19
TGTGCCAGTAGTATCTCCGGGGTCCCAGATGAGCAGTTCTTC
CASSISGVPDEQFF
>TRBD2|TRBJ2-3|NA|TRBV11-1
TGTGCCAGCAGCTCTCACGCGGGGGGCACAGATACGCAGTATTTT
CASSSHAGGTDTQYF
>TRBD1|TRBJ1-2|NA|TRBV6-5
TGTGCCAGCAGTATCCAACAGGGGGCTGGCTACACCTTC
CASSIQQGAGYTF
>NA|TRBJ1-1|few|TRBV18
TGTGCCAGCTCACCACAACAGGGCAACACTGAAGCTTTCTTT
CASSPQQGNTEAFF
>TRBD1|TRBJ1-1|NA|TRBV5-6
TGTGCCAGCAGCTTGGGGGACAGGGTTATGGCTTTCTTT
CASSLGDRVMAFF
>NA|TRBJ2-1|hyperexpanded|TRBV15
TGTGCCACCAGCAGAGAGTTGGGAAAAGGGGCAGGTGGAAATGAGCAGTTCTTC
CATSRELGKGAGGNEQFF
>TRBD1|TRBJ2-3|once|TRBV7-9
TGTGCCAGCAGCGATATAGGGGGACAGTCACAACTCACAGATACGCAGTATTTT
CASSDIGGQSQLTDTQYF
>NA|TRBJ2-7|NA|TRBV27
TGTGCCAGCAGTTTATCTGAGGGAGCCTCCTACGAGCAGTACTTC
CASSLSEGASYEQYF
>NA|TRBJ1-4|NA|TRBV19
TGTGCCAGTCAAATCTGGGCAGCAACTAATGAAAAACTGTTTTTT
CASQIWAATNEKLFF
>TRBD2|TRBJ2-2|NA|TRBV7-2
TGTGCCAGCAGCCGCGGGGGGGCCGGGGAGCTGTTTTTT
CASSRGGAGELFF
>TRBD1|TRBJ2-6|NA|TRBV10-2
TGCGCCAGCTCGGACAGGGGAACCTCTGGGGCCAACGTCCTGACTTTC
CASSDRGTSGANVLTF
>TRBD1|TRBJ1-4|NA|TRBV3-1/TRBV3-2
TGTGCCAGCAGCCGGGGACAGATTAATGAAAAACTGTTTTTT
CASSRGQINEKLFF
>NA|TRBJ2-3|NA|TRBV9
TGTGCCAGCAGCGATTCTGGGGGGAGCACAGATACGCAGTATTTT
CASSDSGGSTDTQYF
>NA|TRBJ2-3|NA|TRBV25-1
TGTGCCAGCAGTGAATTTCGAGCCACAGATACGCAGTATTTT
CASSEFRATDTQYF
>NA|TRBJ1-5|NA|TRBV28
TGTGCCAGCAGTTCCCAGACAGGTCATCAGCCCCAGCATTTT
CASSSQTGHQPQHF
>NA|TRBJ2-2|NA|TRBV30
TGTGCCTGGACAGGGTTCAGCAACACCGGGGAGCTGTTTTTT
CAWTGFSNTGELFF
>TRBD2|TRBJ2-7|NA|TRBV6-5
TGTGCCAGCACCCCGACTAGCGGGGATGGCAAGCAGTACTTC
CASTPTSGDGKQYF
>TRBD1|TRBJ1-1|NA|TRBV19
TGTGCCTGCACGACAGGGTCCAGGAACACTGAAGCTTTCTTT
CACTTGSRNTEAFF
>TRBD1|TRBJ2-3|NA|TRBV15
TGTGCCACCAGCAGAGGCCGGGACAGGGGCACAGATACGCAGTATTTT
CATSRGRDRGTDTQYF
>TRBD1|TRBJ2-2|NA|TRBV30
TGTGCCTGGAGTGGAAGGGGGCGAACCGGGGAGCTGTTTTTT
CAWSGRGRTGELFF
>TRBD2|TRBJ2-5|NA|TRBV3-1/TRBV3-2
TGTGCCAGCAGCCAAGAATTTGCTAGCGGGGGGTTTCAAGAGACCCAGTACTTC
CASSQEFASGGFQETQYF
>TRBD1|TRBJ1-2|NA|TRBV18
TGTGCCAGCTCACCTAGGGCCCGGGACAGGTACGGCTACACCTTC
CASSPRARDRYGYTF